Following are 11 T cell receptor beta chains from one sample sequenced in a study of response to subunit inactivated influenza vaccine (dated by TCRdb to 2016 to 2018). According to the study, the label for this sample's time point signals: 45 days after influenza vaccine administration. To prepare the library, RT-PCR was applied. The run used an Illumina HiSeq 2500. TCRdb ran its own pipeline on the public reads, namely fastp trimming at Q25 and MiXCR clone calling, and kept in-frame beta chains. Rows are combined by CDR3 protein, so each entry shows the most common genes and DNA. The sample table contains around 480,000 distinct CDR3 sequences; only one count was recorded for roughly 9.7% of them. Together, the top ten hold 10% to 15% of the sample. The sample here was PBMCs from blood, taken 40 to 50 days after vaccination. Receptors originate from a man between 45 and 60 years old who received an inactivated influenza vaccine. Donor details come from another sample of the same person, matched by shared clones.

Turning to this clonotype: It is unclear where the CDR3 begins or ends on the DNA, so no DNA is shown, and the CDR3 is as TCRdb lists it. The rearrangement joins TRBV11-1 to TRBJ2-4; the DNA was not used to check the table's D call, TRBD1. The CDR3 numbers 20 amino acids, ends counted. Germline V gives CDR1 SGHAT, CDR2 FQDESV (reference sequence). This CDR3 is CASSFYICSAVGGRENIQYF.

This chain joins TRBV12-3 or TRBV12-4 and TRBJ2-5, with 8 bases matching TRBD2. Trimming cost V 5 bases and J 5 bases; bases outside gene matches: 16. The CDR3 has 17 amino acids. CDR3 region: CASSPSHLAGPFETQYF. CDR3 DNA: TGTGCCAGCAGTCCCTCCCACTTAGCGGGGCCCTTCGAGACCCAGTACTTC.

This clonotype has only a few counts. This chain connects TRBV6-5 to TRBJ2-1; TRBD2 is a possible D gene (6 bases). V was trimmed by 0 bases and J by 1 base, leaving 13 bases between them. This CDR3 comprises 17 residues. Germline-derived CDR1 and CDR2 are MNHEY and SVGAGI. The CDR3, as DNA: TGTGCCAGCAGTTACTCGATATCTAGCGTTTCCTACAATGAGCAGTTCTTC. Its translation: CASSYSISSVSYNEQFF.

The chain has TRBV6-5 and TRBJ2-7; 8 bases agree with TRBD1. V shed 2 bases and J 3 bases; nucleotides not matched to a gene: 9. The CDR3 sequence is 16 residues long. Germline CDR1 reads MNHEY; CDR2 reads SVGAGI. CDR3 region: CASSYAGQGGLYEQYF. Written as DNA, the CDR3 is TGTGCCAGCAGTTACGCTGGACAGGGTGGACTCTACGAGCAGTACTTC.

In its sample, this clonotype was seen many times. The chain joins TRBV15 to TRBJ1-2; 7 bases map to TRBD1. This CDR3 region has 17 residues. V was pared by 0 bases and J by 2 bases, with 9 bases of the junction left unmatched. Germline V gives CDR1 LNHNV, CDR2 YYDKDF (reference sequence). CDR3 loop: CATSRDRGTARNYGYTF. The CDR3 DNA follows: TGTGCCACCAGCAGAGATAGGGGGACAGCCAGAAACTATGGCTACACCTTC.

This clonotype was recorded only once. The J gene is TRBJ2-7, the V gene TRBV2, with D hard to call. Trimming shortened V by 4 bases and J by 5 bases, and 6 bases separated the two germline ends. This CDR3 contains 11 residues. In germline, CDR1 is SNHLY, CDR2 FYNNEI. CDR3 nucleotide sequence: TGTGCCAGCAGTGCTGTCCACGAGCAGTACTTC. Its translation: CASSAVHEQYF.

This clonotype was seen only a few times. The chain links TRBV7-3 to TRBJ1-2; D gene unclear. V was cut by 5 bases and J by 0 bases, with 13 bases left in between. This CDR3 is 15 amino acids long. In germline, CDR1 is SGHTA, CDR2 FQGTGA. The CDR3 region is CASSPGAVPNYGYTF. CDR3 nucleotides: TGTGCCAGCAGCCCTGGAGCCGTTCCTAACTATGGCTACACCTTC.

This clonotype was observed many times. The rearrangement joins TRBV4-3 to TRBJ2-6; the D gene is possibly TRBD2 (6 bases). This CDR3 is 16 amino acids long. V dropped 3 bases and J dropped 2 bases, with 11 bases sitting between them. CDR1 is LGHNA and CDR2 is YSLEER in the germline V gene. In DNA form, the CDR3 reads TGCGCCAGCAGCCAGGGACTTATAACTGGGGCCAACGTCCTGACTTTC. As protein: CASSQGLITGANVLTF.

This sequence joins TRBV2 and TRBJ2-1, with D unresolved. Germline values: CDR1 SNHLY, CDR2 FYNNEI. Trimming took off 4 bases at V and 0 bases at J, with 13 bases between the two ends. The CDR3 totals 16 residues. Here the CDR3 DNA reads TGTGCCAGCAGTGGTTGGGTCTCGAGCTCCTACAATGAGCAGTTCTTC. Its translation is CASSGWVSSSYNEQFF. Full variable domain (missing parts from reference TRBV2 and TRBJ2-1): EPEVTQTPSHQVTQMGQEVILRCVPISNHLYFYWYRQILGQKVEFLVSFYNNEISEKSEIFDDQFSVERPDGSNFTLKIRSTKLEDSAMYFCASSGWVSSSYNEQFFGPGTRLTVL.

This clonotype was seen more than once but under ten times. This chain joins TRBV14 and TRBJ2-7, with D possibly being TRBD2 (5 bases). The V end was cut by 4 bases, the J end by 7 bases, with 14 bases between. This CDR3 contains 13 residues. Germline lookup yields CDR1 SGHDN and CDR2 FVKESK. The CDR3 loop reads CASSPNGVGEQYF. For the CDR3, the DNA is TGTGCCAGCAGCCCGAACGGGGTTGGGGAGCAGTACTTC.

The CDR3 nucleotides are TGTGCCAGCAGTTACTCGAGGACAGGGGGTTTAGCGGTCTACGAGCAGTACTTC. Amino acids: CASSYSRTGGLAVYEQYF. This rearrangement joins TRBV6-5 to TRBJ2-7; TRBD1 aligns across 10 bases. The CDR3 loop spans 18 amino acids. Germline values: CDR1 MNHEY, CDR2 SVGAGI. V shed 0 bases and J 3 bases; nucleotides not matched to a gene: 11.